This entry is about one T cell receptor beta chain. Its cognate antigen is unknown. These data come from a study of PD-1 blockade in classical Hodgkin lymphoma. Study-level background: A 3 mg/kg intravenous dose of nivolumab was received by patients every 2 weeks.

Points from the study as a whole: Healthy donors were reported to have higher baseline TCR diversity than newly diagnosed patients.

This table comes from immunoSEQ multiplex PCR, and its TCRdb copy is limited to in-frame clones, with some not included. The data show around 41,000 clones, approximately 70% seen once. Each and every patient relapsed after autologous stem cell transplantation, and patients got differing brentuximab vedotin exposure. CDR1 is SQVTM and CDR2 is ANQGSEA in the germline V gene. This CDR3 is built from 16 residues. V lost 2 bases and J 3 bases, leaving 19 bases between the germline ends. The clonotype comes from a human donor with classical Hodgkin lymphoma. This sequence joins TRBV29-1 and TRBJ1-1; D remains unclear. This material consisted of peripheral blood mononuclear cells (PBMCs), taken before the second cycle of nivolumab. The CDR3 region has the DNA TGCAGCGTTGAACGGGAATTACTTGGAGGCTACACTGAAGCTTTCTTT. It yields the protein CSVERELLGGYTEAFF.